This T cell receptor (beta chain) was captured by sequencing in a study of cytomegalovirus exposure and HLA in healthy donors. Study-wide findings and caveats: The records held CMV serostatus as the only immune exposure information.

The PCR used 60 Vbeta and 13 Jbeta primers. Repertoires were generated with immunoSEQ multiplex PCR, while TCRdb's copy carries only in-frame clones and drops some. The table has 150,000 to 200,000 clones, roughly 77% seen once. This clone was found a few times. Its antigen is undetermined. CDR1 is MNHEY, CDR2 SMNVEV, per germline (reference sequence). CDR3 length: 14 amino acids. With 5 bases removed from V and 6 bases from J, the gap between germline ends came to 13 bases. This TCR came from a woman aged 40 to 50 in good health and CMV-seropositive. The sequenced sample consisted of PBMCs. The rearrangement uses TRBV27 and TRBJ2-2, with D possibly TRBD1 on 5 matching bases. CDR3 loop: CASSNRLSAGELFF. CDR3 nucleotides: TGTGCCAGCAGTAACAGGCTTAGTGCCGGGGAGCTGTTTTTT.